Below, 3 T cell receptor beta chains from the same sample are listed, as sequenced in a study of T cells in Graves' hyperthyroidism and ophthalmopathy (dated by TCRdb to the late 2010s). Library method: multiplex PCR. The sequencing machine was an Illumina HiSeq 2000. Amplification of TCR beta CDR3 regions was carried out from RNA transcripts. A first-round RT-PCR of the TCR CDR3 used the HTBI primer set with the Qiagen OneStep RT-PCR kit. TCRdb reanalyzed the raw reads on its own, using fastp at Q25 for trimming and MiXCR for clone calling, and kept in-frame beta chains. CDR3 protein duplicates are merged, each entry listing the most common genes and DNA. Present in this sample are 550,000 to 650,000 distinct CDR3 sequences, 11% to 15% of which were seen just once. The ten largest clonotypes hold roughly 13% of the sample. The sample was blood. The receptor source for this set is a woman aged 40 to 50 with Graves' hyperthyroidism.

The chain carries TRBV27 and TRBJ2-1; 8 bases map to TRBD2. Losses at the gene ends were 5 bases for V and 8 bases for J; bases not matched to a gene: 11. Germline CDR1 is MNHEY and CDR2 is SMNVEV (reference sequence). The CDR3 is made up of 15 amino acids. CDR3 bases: TGTGCCAGCAGTGATCCCGGGACTAGGGAAGATGAGCAGTTCTTC. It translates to CASSDPGTREDEQFF.

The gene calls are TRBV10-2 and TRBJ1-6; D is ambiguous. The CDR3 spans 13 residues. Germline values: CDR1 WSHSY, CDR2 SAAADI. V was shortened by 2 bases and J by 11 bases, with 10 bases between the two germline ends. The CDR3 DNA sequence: TGCGCCAGCAGTGAGGAGAAAGGGCCACCCCTCCACTTT. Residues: CASSEEKGPPLHF.

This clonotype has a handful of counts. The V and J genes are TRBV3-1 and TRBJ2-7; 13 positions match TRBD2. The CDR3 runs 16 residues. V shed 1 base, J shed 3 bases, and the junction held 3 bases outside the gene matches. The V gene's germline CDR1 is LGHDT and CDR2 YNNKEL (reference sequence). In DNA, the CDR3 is TGTGCCAGCAGCCAAGGGACTAGCGGGAGAGGCTACGAGCAGTACTTC. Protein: CASSQGTSGRGYEQYF.